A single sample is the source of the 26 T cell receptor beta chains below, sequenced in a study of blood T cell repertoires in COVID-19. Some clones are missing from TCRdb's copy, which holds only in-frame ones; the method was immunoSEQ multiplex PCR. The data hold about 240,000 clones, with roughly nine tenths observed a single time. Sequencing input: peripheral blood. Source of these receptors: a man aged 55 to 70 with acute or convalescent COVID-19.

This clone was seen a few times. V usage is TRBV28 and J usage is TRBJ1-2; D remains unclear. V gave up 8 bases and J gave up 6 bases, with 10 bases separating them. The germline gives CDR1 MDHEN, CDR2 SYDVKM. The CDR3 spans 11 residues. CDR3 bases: TGTGCCAGCCTCGGGAACGATGGCTACACCTTC. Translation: CASLGNDGYTF.

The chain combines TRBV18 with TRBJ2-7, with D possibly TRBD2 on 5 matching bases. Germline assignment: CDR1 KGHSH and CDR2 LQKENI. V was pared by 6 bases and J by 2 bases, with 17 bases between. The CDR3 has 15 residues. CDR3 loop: CASSPRRGLAYEQYF. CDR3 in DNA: TGTGCCAGCTCCCCCCGCCGCGGACTCGCCTACGAGCAGTACTTC.

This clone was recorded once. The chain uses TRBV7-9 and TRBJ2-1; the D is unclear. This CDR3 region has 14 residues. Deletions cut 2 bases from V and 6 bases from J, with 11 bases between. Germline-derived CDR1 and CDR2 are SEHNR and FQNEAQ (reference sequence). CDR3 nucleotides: TGTGCCAGCAGCTTACCAACCCTAGGCAATGAGCAGTTCTTC. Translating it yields CASSLPTLGNEQFF.

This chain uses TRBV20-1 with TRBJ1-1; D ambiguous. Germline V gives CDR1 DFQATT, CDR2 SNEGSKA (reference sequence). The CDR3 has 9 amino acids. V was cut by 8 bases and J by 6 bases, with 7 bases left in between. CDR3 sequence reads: CSRRAEAFF. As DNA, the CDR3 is TGCAGTCGACGGGCTGAAGCTTTCTTT.

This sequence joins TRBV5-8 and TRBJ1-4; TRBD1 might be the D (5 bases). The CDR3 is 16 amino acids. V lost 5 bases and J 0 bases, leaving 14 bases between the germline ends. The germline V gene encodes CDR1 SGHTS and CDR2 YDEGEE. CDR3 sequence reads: CASSPRGDATNEKLFF. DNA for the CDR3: TGTGCCAGCAGTCCCCGGGGGGACGCAACTAATGAAAAACTGTTTTTT.

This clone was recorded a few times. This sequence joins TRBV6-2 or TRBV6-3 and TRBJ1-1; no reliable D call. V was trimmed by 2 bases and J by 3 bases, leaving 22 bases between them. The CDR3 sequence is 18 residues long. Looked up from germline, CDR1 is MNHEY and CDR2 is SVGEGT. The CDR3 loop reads CASSYHYGSPGMDTEAFF. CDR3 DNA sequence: TGTGCCAGCAGTTACCACTACGGGAGCCCCGGAATGGACACTGAAGCTTTCTTT.

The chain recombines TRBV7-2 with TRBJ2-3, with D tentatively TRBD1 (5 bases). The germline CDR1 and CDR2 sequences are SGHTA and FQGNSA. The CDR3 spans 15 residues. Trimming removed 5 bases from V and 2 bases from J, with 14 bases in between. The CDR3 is CASSHNQGNTDTQYF. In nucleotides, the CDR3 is TGTGCCAGCAGCCACAACCAGGGAAACACAGATACGCAGTATTTT.

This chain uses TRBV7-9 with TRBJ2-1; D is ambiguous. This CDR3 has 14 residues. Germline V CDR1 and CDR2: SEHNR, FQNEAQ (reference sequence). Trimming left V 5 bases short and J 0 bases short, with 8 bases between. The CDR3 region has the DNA TGTGCCAGCAGCATCGACATCTCCTACAATGAGCAGTTCTTC. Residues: CASSIDISYNEQFF.

CDR3 nucleotide sequence: TGTGCCAGCAGTAATCTTCCGAACACTGAAGCTTTCTTT. It specifies CASSNLPNTEAFF. The J gene is TRBJ1-1, the V gene TRBV2; no reliable D call. V was pared by 5 bases and J by 1 base, with 8 bases between. CDR3 length equals 13 residues. The germline CDR1 and CDR2 sequences are SNHLY and FYNNEI.

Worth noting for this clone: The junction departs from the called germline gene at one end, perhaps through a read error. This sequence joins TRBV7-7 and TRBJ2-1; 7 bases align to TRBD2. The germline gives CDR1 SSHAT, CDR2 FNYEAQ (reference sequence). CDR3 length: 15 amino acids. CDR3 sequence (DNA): TGTGCTAGCAGCTTGACTAGCCTCTCCGACAATGAGCAGTTCTTC. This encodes CASSLTSLSDNEQFF.

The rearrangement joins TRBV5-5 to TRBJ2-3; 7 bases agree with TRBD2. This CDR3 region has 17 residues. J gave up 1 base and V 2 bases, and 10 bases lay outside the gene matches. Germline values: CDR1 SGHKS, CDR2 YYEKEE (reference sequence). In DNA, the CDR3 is TGTGCCAGCAGCTTACCCCGGGGCGGGAGAGGCACAGATACGCAGTATTTT. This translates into CASSLPRGGRGTDTQYF.

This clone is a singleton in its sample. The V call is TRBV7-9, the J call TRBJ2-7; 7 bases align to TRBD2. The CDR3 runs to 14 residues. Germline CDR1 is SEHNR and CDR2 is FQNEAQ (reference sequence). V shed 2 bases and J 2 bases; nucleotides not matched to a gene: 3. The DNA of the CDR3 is TGTGCCAGCAGCTTAACTAGCGTACCCTACGAGCAGTACTTC. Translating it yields CASSLTSVPYEQYF.

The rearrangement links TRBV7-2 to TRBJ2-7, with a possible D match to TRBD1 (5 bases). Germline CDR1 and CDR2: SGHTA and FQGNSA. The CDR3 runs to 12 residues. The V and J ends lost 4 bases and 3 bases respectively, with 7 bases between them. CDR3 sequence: CASSSQGYEQYF. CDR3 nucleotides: TGTGCCAGCAGCTCCCAGGGCTACGAGCAGTACTTC.

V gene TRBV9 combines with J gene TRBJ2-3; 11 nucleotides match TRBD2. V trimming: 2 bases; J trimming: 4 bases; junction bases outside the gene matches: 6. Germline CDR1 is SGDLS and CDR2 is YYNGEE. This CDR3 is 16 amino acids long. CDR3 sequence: CASSVIAGGSPDTQYF. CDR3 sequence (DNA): TGTGCCAGCAGCGTTATAGCGGGAGGGTCCCCAGATACGCAGTATTTT.

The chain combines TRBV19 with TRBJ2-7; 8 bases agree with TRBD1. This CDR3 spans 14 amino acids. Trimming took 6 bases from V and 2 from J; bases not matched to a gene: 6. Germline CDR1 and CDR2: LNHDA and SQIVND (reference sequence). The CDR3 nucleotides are TGTGCCAGTAGCCTCAGGGACAGGCCCTACGAGCAGTACTTC. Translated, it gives CASSLRDRPYEQYF.

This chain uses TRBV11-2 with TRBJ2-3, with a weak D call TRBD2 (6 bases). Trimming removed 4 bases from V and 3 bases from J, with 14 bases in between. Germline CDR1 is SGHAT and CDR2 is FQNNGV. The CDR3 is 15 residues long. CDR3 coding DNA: TGTGCCAGCAGCTGGGACTCAATGGATACAGATACGCAGTATTTT. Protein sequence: CASSWDSMDTDTQYF. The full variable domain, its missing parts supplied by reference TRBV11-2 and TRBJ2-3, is EAGVAQSPRYKIIEKRQSVAFWCNPISGHATLYWYQQILGQGPKLLIQFQNNGVVDDSQLPKDRFSAERLKGVDSTLKIQPAKLEDSAVYLCASSWDSMDTDTQYFGPGTRLTVL.

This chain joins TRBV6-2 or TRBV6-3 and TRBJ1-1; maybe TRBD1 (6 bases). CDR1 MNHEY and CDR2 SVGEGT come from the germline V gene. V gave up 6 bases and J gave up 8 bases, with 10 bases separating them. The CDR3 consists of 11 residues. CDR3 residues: CASSHGQEAFF. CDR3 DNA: TGTGCCAGCAGCCACGGACAGGAAGCTTTCTTT.

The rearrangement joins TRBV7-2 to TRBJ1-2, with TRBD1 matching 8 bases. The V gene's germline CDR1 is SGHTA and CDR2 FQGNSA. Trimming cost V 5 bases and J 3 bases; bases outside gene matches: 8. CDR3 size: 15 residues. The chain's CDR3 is CASSVDRGWDYGYTF. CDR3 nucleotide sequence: TGTGCCAGCAGCGTAGACAGGGGATGGGACTATGGCTACACCTTC.

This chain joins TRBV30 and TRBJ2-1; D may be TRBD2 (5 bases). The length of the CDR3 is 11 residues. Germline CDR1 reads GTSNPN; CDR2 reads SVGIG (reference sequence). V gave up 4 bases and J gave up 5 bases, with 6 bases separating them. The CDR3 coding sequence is TGTGCCTGGAAACTAGACAATGAGCAGTTCTTC. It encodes CAWKLDNEQFF.

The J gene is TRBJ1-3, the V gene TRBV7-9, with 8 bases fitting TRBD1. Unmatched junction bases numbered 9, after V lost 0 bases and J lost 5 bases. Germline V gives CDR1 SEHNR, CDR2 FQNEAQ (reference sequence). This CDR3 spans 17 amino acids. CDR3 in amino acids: CASSLAGFGTGRNTIYF. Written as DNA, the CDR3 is TGTGCCAGCAGCTTAGCGGGGTTCGGGACAGGTCGAAACACCATATATTTT.

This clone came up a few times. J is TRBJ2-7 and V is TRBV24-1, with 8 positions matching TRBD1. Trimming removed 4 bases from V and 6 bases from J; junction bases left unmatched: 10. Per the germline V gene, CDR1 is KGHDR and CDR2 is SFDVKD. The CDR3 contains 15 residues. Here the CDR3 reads CATSETGTGDFEQYF. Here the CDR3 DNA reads TGTGCCACCAGTGAAACCGGGACAGGTGATTTCGAGCAGTACTTC.

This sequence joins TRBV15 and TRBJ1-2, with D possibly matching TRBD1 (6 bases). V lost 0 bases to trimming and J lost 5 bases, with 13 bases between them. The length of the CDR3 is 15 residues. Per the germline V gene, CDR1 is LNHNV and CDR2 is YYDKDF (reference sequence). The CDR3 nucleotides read TGTGCCACCAGCAGAGATAGGGGGACCGCGTATGGCTACACCTTC. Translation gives CATSRDRGTAYGYTF. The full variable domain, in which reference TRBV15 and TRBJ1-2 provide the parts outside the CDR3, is DAMVIQNPRYQVTQFGKPVTLSCSQTLNHNVMYWYQQKSSQAPKLLFHYYDKDFNNEADTPDNFQSRRPNTSFCFLDIRSPGLGDTAMYLCATSRDRGTAYGYTFGSGTRLTVV.

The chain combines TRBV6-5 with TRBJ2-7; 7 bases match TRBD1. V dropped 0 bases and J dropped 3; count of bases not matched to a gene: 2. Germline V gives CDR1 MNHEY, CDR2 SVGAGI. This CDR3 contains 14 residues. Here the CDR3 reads CASSYSRDSYEQYF. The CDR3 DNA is TGTGCCAGCAGTTACTCACGGGACAGCTACGAGCAGTACTTC.

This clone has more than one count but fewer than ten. The DNA of the CDR3 is TGTGCCAGCAGTGGGACAGGGAGCAATTCACCCCTCCACTTT. Protein: CASSGTGSNSPLHF. The chain has TRBV2 and TRBJ1-6; 8 positions agree with TRBD1. The CDR3 runs 14 residues. CDR1 SNHLY and CDR2 FYNNEI come from the germline V gene. V gave up 4 bases and J gave up 7 bases; unmatched junction bases: 3.

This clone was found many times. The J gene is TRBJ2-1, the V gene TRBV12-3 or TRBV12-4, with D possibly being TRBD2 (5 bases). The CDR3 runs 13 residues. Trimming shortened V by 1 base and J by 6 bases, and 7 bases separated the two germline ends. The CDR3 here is CASSLGLLNEQFF. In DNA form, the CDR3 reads TGTGCCAGCAGTTTAGGACTACTCAATGAGCAGTTCTTC.

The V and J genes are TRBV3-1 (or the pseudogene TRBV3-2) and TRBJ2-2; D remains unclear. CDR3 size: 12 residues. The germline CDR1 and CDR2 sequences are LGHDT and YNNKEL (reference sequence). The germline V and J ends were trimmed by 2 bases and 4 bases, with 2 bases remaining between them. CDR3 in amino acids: CASSQLTGELFF. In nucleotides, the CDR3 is TGTGCCAGCAGCCAACTCACCGGGGAGCTGTTTTTT.